This T cell receptor beta chain comes out of a study of blood T cells in healthy people across ages. This clonotype came up a few times. Then a second PCR, running roughly 7 to 12 cycles, was carried out with a sample-barcoded 5' primer and a J-beta primer mix. TCRdb itself ran the 5' RACE reads through MiXCR, one entry per CDR3 protein. The table lists a few hundred thousand distinct CDR3 sequences, approximately 52% of them singletons. The CDR3 consists of 15 residues. V lost 2 bases, J lost 6 bases, and 5 bases stayed unmatched. From germline, CDR1 is SGHTA and CDR2 FQGNSA. This sequence originates from a man aged 55 to 69 in good health. The chain recombines TRBV7-2 with TRBJ2-3; 10 bases are a match to TRBD2. Sequencing was done on a sample of blood. CDR3 protein: CASSLHSGGGDTQYF. As DNA, the CDR3 is TGTGCCAGCAGCTTACACAGCGGGGGGGGGGATACGCAGTATTTT. Supplemented by reference TRBV7-2 and TRBJ2-3, the full variable domain reads GAGVSQSPSNKVTEKGKDVELRCDPISGHTALYWYRQSLGQGLEFLIYFQGNSAPDKSGLPSDRFSAERTGGSVSTLTIQRTQQEDSAVYLCASSLHSGGGDTQYFGPGTRLTVL.